Below, 5 T cell receptor beta chains from the same sample are listed, as sequenced in a study of cytomegalovirus exposure and HLA in healthy donors. Primers for the PCR totalled 60 Vbeta and 13 Jbeta. Sequencing was performed with immunoSEQ multiplex PCR; in TCRdb, only in-frame clones are kept and a portion is missing. The table for this sample gives about 130,000 clones. The material sequenced was PBMCs. These receptors were taken from a young man in good health and CMV-seronegative.

A remark on this clone: At one end the junction does not follow the germline gene, possibly because of a read error. The V gene is TRBV27, the J gene TRBJ2-2; 11 bases agree with TRBD2. CDR1 is MNHEY and CDR2 is SMNVEV in the germline V gene (reference sequence). The CDR3 is 19 residues long. The CDR3 sequence: CASSLFGSGRADEHRGAVF. In DNA, the CDR3 is TGTGCCAGCAGTTTATTTGGTAGCGGGAGGGCCGACGAACACCGGGGAGCTGTTTTT.

The chain joins TRBV19 to TRBJ1-5, with TRBD1 matching 7 bases. CDR3 size: 16 residues. The V segment lost 2 bases and the J segment 6 bases; nucleotides outside the gene matches: 10. Germline CDR1 and CDR2: LNHDA and SQIVND (reference sequence). CDR3 DNA sequence: TGTGCCAGTAGTATACGGGAACAGGGGACGGGTCAGCCCCAGCATTTT. Its protein product is CASSIREQGTGQPQHF.

The chain uses TRBV9 and TRBJ2-7; TRBD2 aligns across 9 bases. The CDR3 extends over 13 amino acids. V shed 4 bases, J shed 7 bases, and the junction held 6 bases outside the gene matches. Germline assignment: CDR1 SGDLS and CDR2 YYNGEE. CDR3 nucleotides: TGTGCCAGCAGCCCCTCCCTAGCGGGAGAGCAGTACTTC. Translation gives CASSPSLAGEQYF.

The chain employs TRBV6-1 and TRBJ2-1; 9 positions match TRBD2. There are 14 residues in the CDR3. Germline V gene lookup returns CDR1 MNHNS and CDR2 SASEGT. V lost 8 bases to trimming and J lost 6 bases; unmatched junction nucleotides: 8. The CDR3 coding sequence is TGTGCCAGCCGTCGGGCTAGCGGGGTCAATGAGCAGTTCTTC. Encoded protein: CASRRASGVNEQFF.

In nucleotides, the CDR3 is TGTGCCAGCAGTTTACTAGGGACTATAAAGGCGTACACCGGGGAGCTGTTTTTT. Its protein product is CASSLLGTIKAYTGELFF. This chain uses TRBV27 with TRBJ2-2; the match to TRBD2 covers 7 bases. This CDR3 spans 18 amino acids. Per germline, CDR1 MNHEY and CDR2 SMNVEV (reference sequence). V lost 2 bases to trimming and J lost 3 bases; unmatched junction nucleotides: 12.